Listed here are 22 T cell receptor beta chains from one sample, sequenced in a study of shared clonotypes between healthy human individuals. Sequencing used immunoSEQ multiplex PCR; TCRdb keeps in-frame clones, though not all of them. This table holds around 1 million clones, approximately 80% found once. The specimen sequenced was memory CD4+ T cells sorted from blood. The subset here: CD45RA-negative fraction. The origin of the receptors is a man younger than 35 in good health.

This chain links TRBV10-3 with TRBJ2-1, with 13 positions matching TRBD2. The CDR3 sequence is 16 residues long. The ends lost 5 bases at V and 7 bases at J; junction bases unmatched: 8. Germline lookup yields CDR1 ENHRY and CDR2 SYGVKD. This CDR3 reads CAISFAGTSGVNEQFF. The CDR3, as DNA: TGTGCCATCAGTTTCGCCGGGACTAGCGGGGTAAATGAGCAGTTCTTC.

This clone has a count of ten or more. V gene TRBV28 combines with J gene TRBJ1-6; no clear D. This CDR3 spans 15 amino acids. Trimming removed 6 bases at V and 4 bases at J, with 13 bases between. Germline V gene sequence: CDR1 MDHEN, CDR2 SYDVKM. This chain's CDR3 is CASRKAREYNSPLHF. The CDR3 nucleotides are TGTGCCAGCAGAAAGGCCCGGGAATATAATTCACCCCTCCACTTT.

CDR3 region: CASSQETLSAWSYNSPLHF. Here the CDR3 DNA reads TGTGCCAGCAGCCAAGAGACACTGTCTGCGTGGTCCTATAATTCACCCCTCCACTTT. The chain employs TRBV5-5 and TRBJ1-6, with D unresolved. Germline assignment: CDR1 SGHKS and CDR2 YYEKEE (reference sequence). The CDR3 consists of 19 residues. The V and J ends lost 4 bases and 1 base respectively, with 21 bases between them. Variable domain in full (rest from reference TRBV5-5 and TRBJ1-6): DAGVTQSPTHLIKTRGQQVTLRCSPISGHKSVSWYQQVLGQGPQFIFQYYEKEERGRGNFPDRFSARQFPNYSSELNVNALLLGDSALYLCASSQETLSAWSYNSPLHFGNGTRLTVT.

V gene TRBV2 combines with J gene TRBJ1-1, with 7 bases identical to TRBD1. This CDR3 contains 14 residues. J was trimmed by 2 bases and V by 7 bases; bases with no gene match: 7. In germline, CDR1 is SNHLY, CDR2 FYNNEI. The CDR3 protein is CASTKTGKNTEAFF. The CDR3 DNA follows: TGTGCCAGCACCAAGACAGGGAAAAACACTGAAGCTTTCTTT.

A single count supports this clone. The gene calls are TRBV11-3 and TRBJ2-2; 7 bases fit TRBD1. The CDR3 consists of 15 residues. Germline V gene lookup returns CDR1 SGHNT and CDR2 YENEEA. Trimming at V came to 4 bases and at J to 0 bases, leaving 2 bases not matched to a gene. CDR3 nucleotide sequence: TGTGCCAGCAGCTCAGACAGGGCGAACACCGGGGAGCTGTTTTTT. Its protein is CASSSDRANTGELFF.

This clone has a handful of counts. CDR3 sequence: CASSDLRTSGLNEQFF. The CDR3 nucleotides read TGCGCCAGCAGTGATTTACGGACTAGCGGTCTCAATGAGCAGTTCTTC. The rearrangement joins TRBV10-2 to TRBJ2-1; 10 bases agree with TRBD2. The CDR3 consists of 16 residues. Germline V lookup: CDR1 WSHSY, CDR2 SAAADI. The ends lost 3 bases at V and 6 bases at J; junction bases unmatched: 8.

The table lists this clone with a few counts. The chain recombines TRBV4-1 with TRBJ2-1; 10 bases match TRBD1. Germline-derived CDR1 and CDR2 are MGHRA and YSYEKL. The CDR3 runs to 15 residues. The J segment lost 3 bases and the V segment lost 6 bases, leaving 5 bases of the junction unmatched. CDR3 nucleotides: TGCGCCAGCAGTGACCGGACAGGGGGCTACAATGAGCAGTTCTTC. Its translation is CASSDRTGGYNEQFF.

The DNA of the CDR3 is TGTGCCAGCAGCCGAGCGGGAGGGTCCCAAGAGACCCAGTACTTC. Translation: CASSRAGGSQETQYF. The J gene is TRBJ2-5, the V gene TRBV7-9; 10 bases are shared with TRBD2. Germline V gives CDR1 SEHNR, CDR2 FQNEAQ (reference sequence). V gave up 5 bases and J gave up 1 base; unmatched junction bases: 4. There are 15 residues in the CDR3.

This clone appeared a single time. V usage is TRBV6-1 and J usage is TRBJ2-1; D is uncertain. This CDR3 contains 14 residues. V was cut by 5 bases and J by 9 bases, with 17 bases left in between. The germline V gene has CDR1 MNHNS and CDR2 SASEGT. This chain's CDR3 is CASSPRDGRGEQFF. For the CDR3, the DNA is TGTGCCAGCAGTCCTCGTGACGGACGCGGTGAGCAGTTCTTC.

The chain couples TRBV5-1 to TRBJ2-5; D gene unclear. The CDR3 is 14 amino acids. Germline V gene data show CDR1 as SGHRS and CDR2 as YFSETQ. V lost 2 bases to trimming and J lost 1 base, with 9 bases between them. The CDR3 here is CASSFGTPQETQYF. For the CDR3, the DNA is TGCGCCAGCAGCTTTGGAACACCCCAAGAGACCCAGTACTTC.

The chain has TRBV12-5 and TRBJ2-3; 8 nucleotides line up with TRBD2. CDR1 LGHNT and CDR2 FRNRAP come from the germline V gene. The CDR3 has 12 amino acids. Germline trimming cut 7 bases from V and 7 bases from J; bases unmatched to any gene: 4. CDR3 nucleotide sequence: TGTGCTAGTGCCACTAGCGGTTATACGCAGTATTTT. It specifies CASATSGYTQYF.

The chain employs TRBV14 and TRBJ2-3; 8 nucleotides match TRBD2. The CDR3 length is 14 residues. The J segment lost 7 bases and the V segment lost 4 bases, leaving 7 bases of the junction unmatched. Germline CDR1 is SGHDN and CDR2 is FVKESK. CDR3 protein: CASSPPGLVYTQYF. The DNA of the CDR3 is TGTGCCAGCAGCCCGCCGGGACTAGTATATACGCAGTATTTT.

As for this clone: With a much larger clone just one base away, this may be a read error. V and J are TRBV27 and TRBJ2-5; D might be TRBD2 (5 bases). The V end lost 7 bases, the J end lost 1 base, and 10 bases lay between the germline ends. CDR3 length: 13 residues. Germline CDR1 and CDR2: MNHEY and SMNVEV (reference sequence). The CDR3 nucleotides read TGTGCCAGCACCCCGGGATTCCAAGAGACCCAGTACTTC. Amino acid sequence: CASTPGFQETQYF.

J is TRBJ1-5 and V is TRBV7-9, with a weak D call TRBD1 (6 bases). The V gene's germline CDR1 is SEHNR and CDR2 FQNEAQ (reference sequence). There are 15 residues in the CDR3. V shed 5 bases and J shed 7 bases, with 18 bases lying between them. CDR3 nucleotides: TGTGCCAGCAGCCCCGGCGGGGAGGGGGGACAGCCCCAGCATTTT. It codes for CASSPGGEGGQPQHF.

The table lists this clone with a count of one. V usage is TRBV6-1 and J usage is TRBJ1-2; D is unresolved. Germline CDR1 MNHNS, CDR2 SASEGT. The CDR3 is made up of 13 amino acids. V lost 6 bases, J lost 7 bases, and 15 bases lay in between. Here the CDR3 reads CASSDAGLSGYTF. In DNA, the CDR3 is TGTGCCAGCAGCGACGCGGGTTTAAGTGGCTACACCTTC.

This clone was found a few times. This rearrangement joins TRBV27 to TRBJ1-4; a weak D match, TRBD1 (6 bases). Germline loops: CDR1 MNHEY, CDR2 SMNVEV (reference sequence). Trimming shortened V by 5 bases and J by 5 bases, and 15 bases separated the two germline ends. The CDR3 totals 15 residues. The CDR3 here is CASSLWGAENEKLFF. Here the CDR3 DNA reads TGTGCCAGCAGTCTATGGGGGGCAGAGAATGAAAAACTGTTTTTT. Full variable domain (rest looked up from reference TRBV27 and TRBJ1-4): EAQVTQNPRYLITVTGKKLTVTCSQNMNHEYMSWYRQDPGLGLRQIYYSMNVEVTDKGDVPEGYKVSRKEKRNFPLILESPSPNQTSLYFCASSLWGAENEKLFFGSGTQLSVL.

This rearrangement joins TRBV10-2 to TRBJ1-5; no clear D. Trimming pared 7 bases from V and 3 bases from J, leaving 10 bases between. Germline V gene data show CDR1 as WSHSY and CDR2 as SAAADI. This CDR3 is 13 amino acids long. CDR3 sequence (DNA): TGCGCCAGCAAGGCAGCTGACAATCAGCCCCAGCATTTT. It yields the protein CASKAADNQPQHF.

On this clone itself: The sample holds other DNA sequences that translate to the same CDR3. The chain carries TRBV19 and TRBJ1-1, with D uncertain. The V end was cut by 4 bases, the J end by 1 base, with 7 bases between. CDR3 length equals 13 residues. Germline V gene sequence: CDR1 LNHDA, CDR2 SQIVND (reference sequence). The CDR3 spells CASSTQKNTEAFF. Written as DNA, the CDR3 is TGTGCCAGTAGTACCCAAAAGAACACTGAAGCTTTCTTT.

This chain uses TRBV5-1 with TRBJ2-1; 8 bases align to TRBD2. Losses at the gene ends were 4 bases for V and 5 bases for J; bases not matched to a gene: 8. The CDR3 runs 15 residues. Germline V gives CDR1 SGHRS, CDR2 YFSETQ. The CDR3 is CASSPLGLGDNEQFF. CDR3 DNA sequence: TGCGCCAGCAGCCCCTTGGGACTAGGTGACAATGAGCAGTTCTTC.

CDR3 nucleotide sequence: TGTGCCAGTAGTTCTCAGAGGGGCGTGTCGAGCACTGAAGCTTTCTTT. Protein: CASSSQRGVSSTEAFF. This chain links TRBV19 with TRBJ1-1; D is perhaps TRBD1 (5 bases). Trimming took 5 bases from V and 4 from J, leaving 20 bases between them. Germline V gene lookup returns CDR1 LNHDA and CDR2 SQIVND (reference sequence). The CDR3 is made up of 16 amino acids.

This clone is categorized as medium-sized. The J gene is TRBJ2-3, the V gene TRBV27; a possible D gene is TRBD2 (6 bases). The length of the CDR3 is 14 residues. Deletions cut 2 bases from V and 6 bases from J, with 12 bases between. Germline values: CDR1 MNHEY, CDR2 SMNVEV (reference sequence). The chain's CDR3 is CASSLETRGDTQYF. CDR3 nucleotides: TGTGCCAGCAGTTTAGAGACTAGAGGGGATACGCAGTATTTT.

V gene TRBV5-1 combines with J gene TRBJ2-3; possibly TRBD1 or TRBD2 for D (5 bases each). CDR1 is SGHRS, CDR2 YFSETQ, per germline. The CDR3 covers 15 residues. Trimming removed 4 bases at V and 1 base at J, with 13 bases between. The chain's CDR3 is CASSPGAQRTDTQYF. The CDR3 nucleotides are TGCGCCAGCAGCCCCGGGGCGCAACGCACAGATACGCAGTATTTT.